The 24 T cell receptor beta chains reported below all come from one sample, sequenced in a study of vaccination effects on CD4 cells after COVID-19. Prior to sequencing, the ViraFEST assay stimulated PBMC with viral peptide pools, which expanded the antigen-specific CD4+ T cells. The culture ran for 10 days, and then CD4+ T cells were isolated. It was between March and December 2020 that the person had a SARS-CoV-2 infection confirmed by PCR. All participants had two doses of either the BNT162b2 or mRNA-1273 vaccine. These TCRs' antigens remain unknown. Clones were read by immunoSEQ multiplex PCR, and TCRdb kept only the in-frame ones, dropping some. Of about 18,000 clones listed, around 80% are singletons. The sequences come from CD4+ T cells from PBMCs cultured with SARS-CoV-2 spike peptides, collected after COVID-19 vaccination. These receptors all come from a human donor who had a prior SARS-CoV-2 infection.

By its share, this clone is medium-sized. Distinct nucleotide sequences in the sample also encode this CDR3. This chain joins TRBV6-5 and TRBJ1-2, with D possibly matching TRBD1 (5 bases). Germline-derived CDR1 and CDR2 are MNHEY and SVGAGI. The CDR3 is made up of 15 amino acids. Deletions cut 0 bases from V and 4 bases from J, with 12 bases between. The CDR3 loop reads CASSYSTGGLYGYTF. CDR3 in DNA: TGTGCCAGCAGTTACTCGACTGGGGGTCTCTATGGCTACACCTTC.

This clone was seen once. The chain joins TRBV5-4 to TRBJ2-5, with D tentatively TRBD1 or TRBD2 (6 bases each). The V gene's germline CDR1 is SGHNT and CDR2 YYREEE (reference sequence). The germline V and J ends were trimmed by 4 bases and 1 base, with 14 bases remaining between them. There are 15 residues in the CDR3. The CDR3 DNA follows: TGTGCCAGCAGCGGGGGGCAGAGAGTCCAAGAGACCCAGTACTTC. This codes for CASSGGQRVQETQYF. The full variable domain, completed using reference TRBV5-4 and TRBJ2-5, is ETGVTQSPTHLIKTRGQQVTLRCSSQSGHNTVSWYQQALGQGPQFIFQYYREEENGRGNFPPRFSGLQFPNYSSELNVNALELDDSALYLCASSGGQRVQETQYFGPGTRLLVL.

This clone came up a few times. The V and J genes are TRBV30 and TRBJ1-1; no definite D call. Germline assignment: CDR1 GTSNPN and CDR2 SVGIG (reference sequence). This CDR3 region has 13 residues. The germline V and J ends were trimmed by 5 bases and 3 bases, with 13 bases remaining between them. The CDR3 DNA reads as TGTGCCTGGGCATTATCCCGGGACACTGAAGCTTTCTTT. It specifies CAWALSRDTEAFF.

This rearrangement joins TRBV3-1 (or the pseudogene TRBV3-2) to TRBJ1-6; no reliable D call. CDR1 and CDR2 (germline): LGHDT, YNNKEL (reference sequence). V lost 2 bases and J 4 bases, leaving 18 bases between the germline ends. The CDR3 contains 18 residues. CDR3 loop: CASSQKFRGSHYNSPLHF. The CDR3 DNA reads as TGTGCCAGCAGCCAAAAGTTCCGGGGATCCCATTATAATTCACCCCTCCACTTT.

There are a few counts of this clone. Germline is not matched at one junction end, which may reflect a read error. The genes are TRBV7-2 and TRBJ2-1; perhaps TRBD2 as D (5 bases). Germline V gene sequence: CDR1 SGHTA, CDR2 FQGNSA. This CDR3 contains 16 residues. The CDR3 nucleotides are TGTGCCAGCAGCCTAGCCCGGGCAGCTCCGGGCAATGAGCAGTTCTTC. Encoded protein: CASSLARAAPGNEQFF.

This clone showed up just a few times. A read error may produce the germline difference seen at one junction end. The chain employs TRBV7-7 and TRBJ2-2; no clear D gene. Per the germline V gene, CDR1 is SSHAT and CDR2 is FNYEAQ (reference sequence). The CDR3 is 15 amino acids. CDR3 coding DNA: TGTGCTAGCAGCTCCCTTTTCGGGAACACCGGGGAGCTGTTTTTT. Its translation is CASSSLFGNTGELFF. Full variable domain (remainder filled in from reference TRBV7-7 and TRBJ2-2): GAGVSQSPRYKVTKRGQDVTLRCDPISSHATLYWYQQALGQGPEFLTYFNYEAQPDKSGLPSDRFSAERPEGSISTLTIQRTEQRDSAMYRCASSSLFGNTGELFFGEGSRLTVL.

The chain has TRBV7-9 and TRBJ1-5; no reliable D call. From germline, CDR1 is SEHNR and CDR2 FQNEAQ (reference sequence). The CDR3 is made up of 12 amino acids. The V end lost 5 bases, the J end lost 4 bases, and 6 bases lay between the germline ends. CDR3 in DNA: TGTGCCAGCAGCCCGATTAATCAGCCCCAGCATTTT. It translates to CASSPINQPQHF. Variable domain in full (rest from reference TRBV7-9 and TRBJ1-5): DTGVSQNPRHKITKRGQNVTFRCDPISEHNRLYWYRQTLGQGPEFLTYFQNEAQLEKSRLLSDRFSAERPKGSFSTLEIQRTEQGDSAMYLCASSPINQPQHFGDGTRLSIL.

This clone came up a few times. The rearrangement links TRBV11-2 to TRBJ1-2; 9 nucleotides line up with TRBD1. The CDR3 runs to 16 residues. Germline V gives CDR1 SGHAT, CDR2 FQNNGV. J gave up 8 bases and V 5 bases, and 15 bases lay outside the gene matches. The DNA of the CDR3 is TGTGCCAGCAGCGGATTGAGATCGGGACAGGGTCAAGGCTACACCTTC. As protein: CASSGLRSGQGQGYTF.

The chain recombines TRBV6-5 with TRBJ2-1; 10 bases are shared with TRBD2. V gave up 7 bases and J gave up 8 bases; unmatched junction bases: 11. Per the germline V gene, CDR1 is MNHEY and CDR2 is SVGAGI. The CDR3 covers 15 residues. The CDR3 coding sequence is TGTGCCAGCAATCTAGTACTAGCGGGGTTTTATGAGCAGTTCTTC. It translates to CASNLVLAGFYEQFF.

This clone appeared once. This chain joins TRBV25-1 and TRBJ1-2; D gene uncertain. The V and J ends lost 4 bases and 5 bases respectively, with 5 bases between them. There are 11 residues in the CDR3. Germline CDR1 and CDR2: MGHDK and SYGVNS. The CDR3 region is CASSVGYGYTF. CDR3 coding DNA: TGTGCCAGCAGTGTCGGTTATGGCTACACCTTC.

V and J are TRBV6-6 and TRBJ2-7, with TRBD2 identical over 11 bases. J gave up 2 bases and V 5 bases, and 11 bases lay outside the gene matches. CDR3 size: 17 residues. Germline lookup yields CDR1 MNHNY and CDR2 SVGAGI (reference sequence). The CDR3 spells CASSPPPLAGVTYEQYF. CDR3 coding DNA: TGTGCCAGCAGTCCCCCCCCACTAGCGGGAGTTACCTACGAGCAGTACTTC.

This clone was counted a few times. The chain has TRBV6-2 or TRBV6-3 and TRBJ2-7; maybe TRBD2 (5 bases). CDR1 and CDR2 (germline): MNHEY, SVGEGT. V was shortened by 1 base and J by 3 bases, with 16 bases between the two germline ends. This CDR3 comprises 16 residues. This CDR3 is CASSYFIGVNDYEQYF. As DNA, the CDR3 is TGTGCCAGCAGTTACTTTATCGGGGTAAACGACTACGAGCAGTACTTC.

The rearrangement uses TRBV19 and TRBJ2-3, with D possibly being TRBD2 (5 bases). Germline V gene data show CDR1 as LNHDA and CDR2 as SQIVND (reference sequence). Trimming stripped 5 bases from V and 5 bases from J, with 14 bases between. The CDR3 sequence is 14 residues long. CDR3 nucleotide sequence: TGTGCCAGTAGTCCTCCCCTACTAGTAGATACGCAGTATTTT. Translating it yields CASSPPLLVDTQYF.

CDR3 DNA: TGTGCCAGCAGTTACCGGGCAGGGGAGGCCTACGAGCAGTACTTC. Protein product: CASSYRAGEAYEQYF. The chain carries TRBV6-6 and TRBJ2-7, with D tentatively TRBD1 or TRBD2 (6 bases each). The V gene lost 2 bases and the J gene lost 2 bases, with 13 bases spanning the gap. CDR3 size: 15 residues. Germline assignment: CDR1 MNHNY and CDR2 SVGAGI (reference sequence).

The chain is built from TRBV24-1 and TRBJ2-1; TRBD2 agrees at 11 bases. The CDR3 sequence is 16 residues long. In germline, CDR1 is KGHDR, CDR2 SFDVKD. The V and J ends lost 0 bases and 5 bases, in that order; junction bases with no gene match: 2. The CDR3 sequence is CATSDLELAGDNEQFF. The CDR3 DNA is TGTGCCACCAGTGATTTGGAACTAGCGGGGGACAATGAGCAGTTCTTC.

The count of this clone is one. The rearrangement uses TRBV6-5 and TRBJ2-7; D not resolved. The V gene lost 8 bases and the J gene lost 5 bases, with 16 bases spanning the gap. Germline V gene lookup returns CDR1 MNHEY and CDR2 SVGAGI. This CDR3 is 13 amino acids long. CDR3 protein: CASRSTNRDEQYF. DNA of the CDR3: TGTGCCAGCCGTTCCACGAACCGAGACGAGCAGTACTTC.

The chain employs TRBV9 and TRBJ2-1, with no clear D. Germline V gene sequence: CDR1 SGDLS, CDR2 YYNGEE. The germline V and J ends were trimmed by 2 bases and 0 bases, with 9 bases remaining between them. CDR3 size: 15 residues. DNA of the CDR3: TGTGCCAGCAGCGTTACCCCCCTCTCCTACAATGAGCAGTTCTTC. Protein sequence: CASSVTPLSYNEQFF.

The rearrangement uses TRBV20-1 and TRBJ2-3; D unresolved. The CDR3 loop spans 11 amino acids. With 0 bases removed from V and 9 bases from J, the gap between germline ends came to 7 bases. Germline V gene sequence: CDR1 DFQATT, CDR2 SNEGSKA (reference sequence). The CDR3 protein is CSAREINTQYF. CDR3 in DNA: TGCAGTGCTAGAGAGATCAACACGCAGTATTTT.

This clone was counted once. CDR3 coding DNA: TGCGCCAGCAGCCCTGGGACTTCCACTATCCTTTCCTACGAGCAGTACTTC. Its translation: CASSPGTSTILSYEQYF. The V and J genes are TRBV5-1 and TRBJ2-7, with a tentative D call TRBD2 (6 bases). In germline, CDR1 is SGHRS, CDR2 YFSETQ. There are 17 residues in the CDR3. With 4 bases removed from V and 1 base from J, the gap between germline ends came to 21 bases.

This rearrangement joins TRBV4-2 to TRBJ1-6; D is uncertain. Germline loops: CDR1 LGHNA, CDR2 YNFKEQ. V lost 1 base and J lost 3, with 7 bases in between. The CDR3 has 15 residues. This chain's CDR3 is CASSQGRDYNSPLHF. CDR3 DNA: TGTGCCAGCAGCCAAGGACGGGACTATAATTCACCCCTCCACTTT.

The chain couples TRBV11-2 to TRBJ2-1, with D perhaps matching TRBD1 or TRBD2 (6 bases each). In germline, CDR1 is SGHAT, CDR2 FQNNGV. The CDR3 consists of 15 residues. Trimming removed 5 bases at V and 4 bases at J, with 15 bases between. CDR3 residues: CASSRPGALYNEQFF. CDR3 nucleotide sequence: TGTGCCAGCAGCCGCCCGGGGGCCCTGTACAATGAGCAGTTCTTC.

For the CDR3, the DNA is TGTGCCAGTAGAAGGGGGGGTGGGGGAAACGAGCAGTACTTC. This gives the protein CASRRGGGGNEQYF. The chain combines TRBV19 with TRBJ2-7; D might be TRBD2 (7 bases). Germline values: CDR1 LNHDA, CDR2 SQIVND (reference sequence). The CDR3 has 14 amino acids. V was cut by 6 bases and J by 5 bases, with 17 bases left in between.

The chain employs TRBV18 and TRBJ1-5, with D maybe TRBD1 (6 bases). Germline V gives CDR1 KGHSH, CDR2 LQKENI. Trimming left V 1 base short and J 5 bases short, with 9 bases between. The CDR3 spans 14 residues. CDR3 sequence reads: CASSPQGGDQPQHF. The CDR3 coding sequence is TGTGCCAGCTCACCACAGGGGGGGGATCAGCCCCAGCATTTT.

The chain joins TRBV20-1 to TRBJ1-6, with 8 bases matching TRBD1. This CDR3 comprises 13 residues. Germline V gene lookup returns CDR1 DFQATT and CDR2 SNEGSKA (reference sequence). The J segment lost 9 bases and the V segment lost 3 bases, leaving 4 bases of the junction unmatched. CDR3 sequence (DNA): TGCAGTGCTAGTCTGGACAGGGTTTCACCCCTCCACTTT. Translating gives CSASLDRVSPLHF.